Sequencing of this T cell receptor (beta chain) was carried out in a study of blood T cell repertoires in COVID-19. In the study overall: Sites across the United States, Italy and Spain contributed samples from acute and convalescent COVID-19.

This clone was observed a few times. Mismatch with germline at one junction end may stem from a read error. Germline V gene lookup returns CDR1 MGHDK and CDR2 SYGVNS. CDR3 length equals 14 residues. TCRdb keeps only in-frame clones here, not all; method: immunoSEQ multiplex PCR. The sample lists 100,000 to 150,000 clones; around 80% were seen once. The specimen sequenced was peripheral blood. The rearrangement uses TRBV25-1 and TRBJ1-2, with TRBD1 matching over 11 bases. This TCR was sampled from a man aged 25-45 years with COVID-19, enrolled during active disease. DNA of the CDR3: TGTGCCACCAGTGCCGGACAGGGGGCAATTGGCTACACCTTC. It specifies CATSAGQGAIGYTF.